The T cell receptor beta chain described here comes from a study of radiotherapy plus CTLA-4 blockade in lung cancer. Study-wide findings and caveats: The authors reported that early blood T cell clone dynamics, with interferon-beta, best predicted response. Peripheral blood showed expansion of tumor-derived TCR clones after radiotherapy and ipilimumab.

Germline V gene lookup returns CDR1 MDHEN and CDR2 SYDVKM. The CDR3 is 19 amino acids. V dropped 5 bases and J dropped 6; count of bases not matched to a gene: 21. The method was immunoSEQ multiplex PCR; TCRdb's version includes in-frame clones alone and lacks a portion of them. The sample contains about 12,000 clones, around 84% of which appear only once. In the case of this clone: Its antigen is unidentified.

The source is a human donor with non-small cell lung cancer that progressed on radiotherapy plus ipilimumab. The chain joins TRBV28 to TRBJ2-3; TRBD2 aligns across 9 bases. Here the sequenced sample was peripheral blood, taken from a patient treated with radiotherapy plus ipilimumab. The CDR3 spells CASSPSLLAGGPGADTQYF. The CDR3 DNA reads TGTGCCAGCAGTCCGAGCCTCCTCGCGGGGGGGCCCGGGGCCGATACGCAGTATTTT.